This T cell receptor (beta chain) was sequenced during a study of metastatic and nonmetastatic thyroid tumors. Using MiXCR, TCRdb re-called clones from the PCR reads. The table includes approximately 29,000 clones, 25% to 30% detected once. Every patient was untreated before thyroid surgery. Germline V gene lookup returns CDR1 MNHEY and CDR2 SVGAGI. Trimming shortened V by 4 bases and J by 10 bases, and 11 bases separated the two germline ends. This CDR3 comprises 13 residues. J is TRBJ1-6 and V is TRBV6-5; D unresolved. The clonotype comes from a female donor with papillary thyroid cancer or a benign thyroid nodule (not recorded which). Some clones in this sample may be carry-over from other donors' samples. Sequenced input: blood. The CDR3 nucleotides read TGTGCCAGCAGTTCGGCGGTCGGCTCACCCCTCCACTTT. This gives the protein CASSSAVGSPLHF.